Presented here are 21 T cell receptor beta chains from one specimen sequenced in a study of blood T cells in healthy people across ages. A second PCR of about 7 to 11 cycles used a sample-barcoded 5' primer and a J-beta primer mix. TCRdb re-derived calls from the 5' RACE reads in MiXCR, one entry per CDR3 protein. Among 850,000 to 1,100,000 distinct CDR3 sequences, more than 30% were seen once, and the ten largest hold around 13%. The material sequenced was blood. The receptors shown here come from a young man in good health.

The V call is TRBV6-2 or TRBV6-3, the J call TRBJ2-4; TRBD2 is a possible D gene (6 bases). Looked up from germline, CDR1 is MNHEY and CDR2 is SVGEGT. CDR3 size: 13 residues. The V and J ends lost 5 bases and 6 bases respectively, with 11 bases between them. The CDR3 coding sequence is TGTGCCAGCAGTGATGTGGAGGGAAACATTCAGTACTTC. It is translated as CASSDVEGNIQYF.

Regarding this clonotype: One junction end disagrees with the germline gene, perhaps due to a read error. V gene TRBV18 combines with J gene TRBJ1-1; no clear D. From germline, CDR1 is KGHSH and CDR2 LQKENI. This CDR3 has 13 amino acids. The CDR3 region has the DNA TGTGTCAGCTCCCCAGGACCGAACACTGAAGCTTTCTTT. Its protein is CVSSPGPNTEAFF.

The chain carries TRBV13 and TRBJ2-4; 7 bases align to TRBD1. The CDR3 has 15 amino acids. CDR1 is PRHDT, CDR2 FYEKMQ, per germline (reference sequence). Trimming took 0 bases from V and 1 from J; bases not matched to a gene: 0. The CDR3: CASSLGTGAKNIQYF. Written as DNA, the CDR3 is TGTGCCAGCAGCTTAGGGACAGGGGCCAAAAACATTCAGTACTTC.

The rearrangement joins TRBV29-1 to TRBJ1-2; TRBD1 aligns across 9 bases. V lost 6 bases to trimming and J lost 8 bases; unmatched junction nucleotides: 13. CDR1 is SQVTM and CDR2 is ANQGSEA in the germline V gene. This CDR3 has 14 residues. In DNA, the CDR3 is TGCAGCGTCGGCCCGGACAGGGGATTTCTCGGCTACACCTTC. This gives the protein CSVGPDRGFLGYTF.

For the CDR3, the DNA is TGCAGCGTTGAAGTATCACCCACCGGGGAGCTGTTTTTT. Protein product: CSVEVSPTGELFF. The chain links TRBV29-1 to TRBJ2-2; D is unresolved. Germline CDR1 is SQVTM and CDR2 is ANQGSEA. Trimming took 1 base from V and 4 from J, leaving 7 bases between them. The CDR3 has 13 amino acids.

This chain joins TRBV29-1 and TRBJ2-1, with 7 bases matching TRBD1. There are 12 residues in the CDR3. Germline lookup yields CDR1 SQVTM and CDR2 ANQGSEA. V trimming: 6 bases; J trimming: 8 bases; junction bases outside the gene matches: 7. The CDR3 reads CSVGDRSDEQFF. CDR3 sequence (DNA): TGCAGCGTCGGGGACAGAAGCGATGAGCAGTTCTTC.

A note on this clonotype: With a much larger clone just one base away, this may be a read error. The chain is built from TRBV4-1 and TRBJ2-1; D call uncertain. The CDR3 sequence is 13 residues long. Deletions cut 6 bases from V and 4 bases from J, with 10 bases between. The V gene's germline CDR1 is MGHRA and CDR2 YSYEKL. The DNA of the CDR3 is TGCGCCAGCAGTCGTTTCCCTTACAATGAGCAGTTCTTC. Translating gives CASSRFPYNEQFF.

In its sample, this clonotype was seen many times. The chain employs TRBV6-6 and TRBJ1-5; no clear D. Trimming left V 8 bases short and J 4 bases short, with 9 bases between. CDR3 length equals 12 residues. Germline assignment: CDR1 MNHNY and CDR2 SVGAGI (reference sequence). CDR3 in DNA: TGTGCCAGCGCAGCTCCTAATCAGCCCCAGCATTTT. Translating gives CASAAPNQPQHF.

The CDR3 here is CASSNRQTHEKLFF. The CDR3 DNA follows: TGTGCCAGCAGTAACCGACAGACCCATGAAAAACTGTTTTTT. The chain couples TRBV6-2 or TRBV6-3 to TRBJ1-4, with TRBD1 as a possible D gene (5 bases). Germline CDR1 and CDR2: MNHEY and SVGEGT. The CDR3 has 14 residues. With 5 bases removed from V and 6 bases from J, the gap between germline ends came to 13 bases.

This clonotype was counted only a few times. The chain employs TRBV25-1 and TRBJ1-1; maybe TRBD1 (5 bases). CDR3 length: 13 amino acids. The ends were cut back, 6 bases at V and 2 bases at J, with 10 bases in the middle. Germline loops: CDR1 MGHDK, CDR2 SYGVNS. The DNA of the CDR3 is TGTGCCAGCAGGAAAACAGGTAACACTGAAGCTTTCTTT. It codes for CASRKTGNTEAFF. Together with reference TRBV25-1 and TRBJ1-1, the CDR3 gives the full variable domain: EADIYQTPRYLVIGTGKKITLECSQTMGHDKMYWYQQDPGMELHLIHYSYGVNSTEKGDLSSESTVSRIRTEHFPLTLESARPSHTSQYLCASRKTGNTEAFFGQGTRLTVV.

The sample holds a few counts of this clonotype. The chain has TRBV4-1 and TRBJ1-4; 9 bases are shared with TRBD1. The CDR3 totals 16 residues. Looked up from germline, CDR1 is MGHRA and CDR2 is YSYEKL. V lost 1 base to trimming and J lost 8 bases; unmatched junction nucleotides: 8. The CDR3 here is CASSQVSGTGREKLFF. DNA for the CDR3: TGCGCCAGCAGCCAAGTCTCCGGGACAGGGAGGGAAAAACTGTTTTTT.

Many counts were recorded for this clonotype. J is TRBJ1-2 and V is TRBV7-2; D uncertain. CDR1 SGHTA and CDR2 FQGNSA come from the germline V gene. This CDR3 is built from 12 residues. Trimming removed 6 bases at V and 4 bases at J, with 9 bases between. The CDR3 coding sequence is TGTGCCAGCAGTTTACGGGGCTATGGCTACACCTTC. Amino acids: CASSLRGYGYTF.

The sample holds a few counts of this clonotype. The chain joins TRBV6-2 or TRBV6-3 to TRBJ1-5, with TRBD1 matching 7 bases. CDR3 length: 17 amino acids. The V and J ends lost 4 bases and 3 bases, in that order; junction bases with no gene match: 12. Germline V gene sequence: CDR1 MNHEY, CDR2 SVGEGT. Here the CDR3 reads CASSFRSTGRINQPQHF. Here the CDR3 DNA reads TGTGCCAGCAGTTTCCGGTCGACAGGGAGGATCAATCAGCCCCAGCATTTT.

The V gene is TRBV12-3 or TRBV12-4, the J gene TRBJ1-5; D is perhaps TRBD1 (6 bases). The V end was cut by 5 bases, the J end by 5 bases, with 13 bases between. The CDR3 extends over 14 amino acids. CDR3 in DNA: TGTGCCAGCAGTGCCTCACAGGGTCATCAGCCCCAGCATTTT. Amino acids: CASSASQGHQPQHF.

This clonotype was detected a few times. The chain is built from TRBV2 and TRBJ1-2; 8 bases are a match to TRBD1. CDR3 length: 12 residues. Losses at the gene ends were 7 bases for V and 6 bases for J; bases not matched to a gene: 4. The V gene's germline CDR1 is SNHLY and CDR2 FYNNEI. CDR3 amino acids: CASTGQGDGYTF. CDR3 DNA: TGTGCCAGCACCGGACAGGGCGATGGCTACACCTTC.

This clonotype was seen only a few times. V gene TRBV12-3 or TRBV12-4 combines with J gene TRBJ2-5, with 13 bases fitting TRBD2. V shed 6 bases and J 2 bases; nucleotides not matched to a gene: 6. The CDR3 is made up of 16 amino acids. The CDR3 sequence: CASRPGLAGEQETQYF. The CDR3 region has the DNA TGTGCCAGCAGACCCGGACTAGCGGGAGAACAAGAGACCCAGTACTTC.

The rearrangement joins TRBV20-1 to TRBJ2-5, with D possibly matching TRBD1 (5 bases). The J call may not be correct, given that the DNA end is closer to TRBJ2-7. This CDR3 comprises 14 residues. The germline CDR1 and CDR2 sequences are DFQATT and SNEGSKA (reference sequence). DNA for the CDR3: TGCAGTGCTAGGGGGCAGGGCATTACCTACGAGCAGTACTTC. The encoded protein is CSARGQGITYEQYF.

The chain combines TRBV7-2 with TRBJ1-1; D is ambiguous. V gave up 4 bases and J gave up 3 bases, with 15 bases separating them. This CDR3 comprises 15 residues. From germline, CDR1 is SGHTA and CDR2 FQGNSA. Here the CDR3 reads CASSSQVGLHTEAFF. In DNA form, the CDR3 reads TGTGCCAGCAGCTCGCAAGTAGGACTGCACACTGAAGCTTTCTTT.

V usage is TRBV20-1 and J usage is TRBJ1-2; 9 bases are a match to TRBD1. This CDR3 contains 17 residues. Germline V gives CDR1 DFQATT, CDR2 SNEGSKA (reference sequence). V dropped 0 bases and J dropped 6; count of bases not matched to a gene: 14. CDR3 DNA: TGCAGTGCTAGAGATAAAGACAGGGGGATAGATGTTGATGGCTACACCTTC. Its protein is CSARDKDRGIDVDGYTF.

In its sample, this clonotype was seen a few times. J is TRBJ2-3 and V is TRBV10-3; maybe TRBD1 (5 bases). The CDR3 contains 13 residues. Germline lookup yields CDR1 ENHRY and CDR2 SYGVKD. The V gene lost 3 bases and the J gene lost 4 bases, with 8 bases spanning the gap. The CDR3 reads CAISEGVADTQYF. CDR3 nucleotides: TGTGCCATCAGTGAAGGGGTGGCAGATACGCAGTATTTT.

Of note for this clonotype: Germline is not matched at one junction end, which may reflect a read error. The chain recombines TRBV7-2 with TRBJ2-1, with 9 bases matching TRBD2. Germline CDR1 and CDR2: SGHTA and FQGNSA. This CDR3 comprises 17 residues. The CDR3 reads CACSLGTSSRSYNEQFF. DNA of the CDR3: TGTGCCTGCAGCTTAGGGACTAGCAGTAGGTCCTACAATGAGCAGTTCTTC.